This TCR beta chain was sequenced during a study of beta chain features in type 1 diabetes. This clone has more than one count but fewer than ten. Its antigen is still unknown. Sequencing targeted expressed TCRB transcripts, as all isolated RNA had been reverse transcribed. Profiling relied on immunoSEQ multiplex PCR, and the TCRdb table lists in-frame clones only, not all of them. The sample shows over 55,000 clones, 40% to 60% of them seen only once. Findings and caveats of the study: In all four CD4+ subsets, TCRB CDR3 length was significantly, moderately reduced in type 1 diabetes. Cells carrying high TCR expression could end up over-represented when cDNA is sequenced.

The CDR3 is made up of 14 amino acids. V shed 11 bases and J 6 bases; nucleotides not matched to a gene: 12. Per germline, CDR1 MNHNY and CDR2 SVGAGI (reference sequence). The material sequenced was Tregs from blood. The TCR comes from a woman aged 35 to 49 with type 1 diabetes. J is TRBJ2-1 and V is TRBV6-6; 8 nucleotides match TRBD1. The CDR3 DNA is TGTGCCGCCCAACCCCAGGGGGCCCTCAATGAGCAGTTCTTC. Translating it yields CAAQPQGALNEQFF.